These T cell receptor beta chains were read from a single sample in a study of Graves' ophthalmopathy and Graves' hyperthyroidism. TCRdb reprocessed the multiplex PCR reads with MiXCR, giving one entry per CDR3 protein. This table has about 600,000 distinct CDR3 sequences, under 40% appearing once. The sample taken for sequencing was peripheral blood or thyroid tissue (not recorded which). The receptors were sampled from an adult man with Graves' hyperthyroidism. Each CDR3 is given with its conserved first and last residue. Fields, in order: clone size, D gene, V gene, J gene, CDR3 DNA, CDR3 protein. D genes are given only for firm matches. Clone size is not always given. Where it is, it says once, few, many or a class for expanded clones.

>few|NA|TRBV29-1|TRBJ1-4
TGCAGCGTTGAAGTTATCCGGGAGGCAACTAATGAAAAACTGTTTTTT
CSVEVIREATNEKLFF
>many|TRBD2|TRBV6-1|TRBJ2-7
TGTGCCAGCAGCCCAGCGGGAGTAGTCTACGAGCAGTACTTC
CASSPAGVVYEQYF
>NA|NA|TRBV29-1|TRBJ2-6
TGCAGCGTTCCACAGGGGGCCAACGTCCTGACTTTC
CSVPQGANVLTF
>NA|NA|TRBV6-5|TRBJ1-2
TGTGCCAGCAATCACGCGGAAAACTATGGCTACACCTTC
CASNHAENYGYTF
>NA|TRBD2|TRBV7-3|TRBJ2-7
TGTGCCAGCAGCTTAACAGGACTAGCGAGGGGCGACGAGCAGTACTTC
CASSLTGLARGDEQYF
>once|NA|TRBV5-6|TRBJ2-7
TGTGCCAGCAGCCAAGTGGACGGGAGCTCCTACGAGCAGTACTTC
CASSQVDGSSYEQYF
>few|NA|TRBV7-9|TRBJ2-2
TGTGCCAGCAGCCCCTCCCTTTTCAGGGAGCTGAACACCGGGGAGCTGTTTTTT
CASSPSLFRELNTGELFF
>few|TRBD1|TRBV5-5|TRBJ2-7
TGTGCCAGCAGCGCCGGGACAGGGGATTCCTACGAGCAGTACTTC
CASSAGTGDSYEQYF
>NA|NA|TRBV7-2|TRBJ2-7
TGTGCCAGCAGCGATCCCTCCGGGGAGCAGTACTTC
CASSDPSGEQYF
>NA|NA|TRBV28|TRBJ2-7
TGTGCCAGCCGTGCAGGGGAGTTATGGGAGCAGTACTTC
CASRAGELWEQYF
>NA|NA|TRBV29-1|TRBJ1-4
TGCAGCGTTGCCGGGACAACTAATGAAAAACTGTTTTTT
CSVAGTTNEKLFF
>many|TRBD1|TRBV5-4|TRBJ1-1
TGTGCCAGCAGCACAGGGACAGGGTCGGCCACTGAAGCTTTCTTT
CASSTGTGSATEAFF
>once|TRBD2|TRBV5-4|TRBJ2-3
TGTGCCAGCAGCTTGGCGGTAGCGGGAGCAGATACGCAGTATTTT
CASSLAVAGADTQYF
>many|NA|TRBV14|TRBJ2-7
TGTGCCAGCAGCCAAGGGGTTTCGGACGAGCAGTACTTC
CASSQGVSDEQYF
>many|NA|TRBV10-3|TRBJ2-7
TGTGCCATCAGATCCCAGGGCGAGCAGTACTTC
CAIRSQGEQYF
>many|TRBD2|TRBV19|TRBJ2-7
TGTGCCAGTAACCCGACGGGGGGGTTCTACGAGCAGTACTTC
CASNPTGGFYEQYF
>many|TRBD1|TRBV20-1|TRBJ1-3
TGCAGTGCTAGAGATGGGCAGGGGGCCGGAAACACCATATATTTT
CSARDGQGAGNTIYF
>many|TRBD1|TRBV2|TRBJ2-5
TGTGCCAGCAGCTTCTCGGGACAGGGGAGAGAGACCCAGTACTTC
CASSFSGQGRETQYF
>many|TRBD1|TRBV6-1|TRBJ1-5
TGTGCCAGCAGTGCCAGGACAGGGGTGGAGAGGAATCAGCCCCAGCATTTT
CASSARTGVERNQPQHF
>many|NA|TRBV2|TRBJ1-6
TGTGCCAGCAGTGAAGGGTCAGCCTATAATTCACCCCTCCACTTT
CASSEGSAYNSPLHF
>NA|TRBD1|TRBV19|TRBJ1-1
TGTGCCAGTAGTAGGGGACAGGGATCCACTGAAGCTTTCTTT
CASSRGQGSTEAFF
>NA|NA|TRBV12-3/TRBV12-4|TRBJ1-2
TGTGCCAGCAGTTTAAGAGCGGGAGCCTATGGCTACACCTTC
CASSLRAGAYGYTF
>NA|TRBD1|TRBV19|TRBJ1-5
TGTGCCAGTAGTCTCAGACAGGGGGTTAACAATCAGCCCCAGCATTTT
CASSLRQGVNNQPQHF
>NA|NA|TRBV29-1|TRBJ2-3
TGCAGCGTTGGTGGGATAAGGTTGTTAGATACGCAGTATTTT
CSVGGIRLLDTQYF
>NA|TRBD2|TRBV19|TRBJ2-7
TGTGCCAGTAAACGTCGCCTAGCGGGGAACGACTACGAGCAGTACTTC
CASKRRLAGNDYEQYF
>many|TRBD1|TRBV9|TRBJ1-2
TGTGCCAGCAGTCCAGGGACAGGGGGAGGGTATGGCTACACCTTC
CASSPGTGGGYGYTF
>few|NA|TRBV7-9|TRBJ2-2
TGTGCCAGCAGCTTAGGCCCTTACACCGGGGAGCTGTTTTTT
CASSLGPYTGELFF
>many|NA|TRBV11-2|TRBJ2-7
TGTGCCAGCAGCTCAGTTTCCGGGACGAACTCCTACGAGCAGTACTTC
CASSSVSGTNSYEQYF
>NA|TRBD1|TRBV29-1|TRBJ1-2
TGCAGCGTGGTACCAGGGGGTGGTGATGGCTACACCTTC
CSVVPGGGDGYTF
>few|TRBD1|TRBV5-1|TRBJ1-1
TGCGCCAGCAGCTTGGCCCCCATCACAGGGGGGGACACTGAAGCTTTCTTT
CASSLAPITGGDTEAFF
>NA|TRBD2|TRBV7-8|TRBJ2-1
TGTGCCAGCAGCTACCGACTAGCGGACAATGAGCAGTTCTTC
CASSYRLADNEQFF
>few|NA|TRBV3-1|TRBJ2-7
TGTGCCAGCAGCCAAGAGGGCCATATTCAGTACTTC
CASSQEGHIQYF
>NA|TRBD2|TRBV20-1|TRBJ2-5
TGCAGTGCTACCCCGACTAGCGGACAAGAGACCCAGTACTTC
CSATPTSGQETQYF
>NA|TRBD1|TRBV29-1|TRBJ1-2
TGCAGCGTTTCCGGGACAGATTTTAACTATGGCTACACCTTC
CSVSGTDFNYGYTF
>NA|NA|TRBV15|TRBJ1-4
TGTGCCACCAGCAGAGTAGGAGGGGACTATGAAAAACTGTTTTTT
CATSRVGGDYEKLFF
>many|TRBD2|TRBV14|TRBJ2-5
TGTGCCAGCAGCCTCAGGACTAGCGGGTTCCAAGAGACCCAGTACTTC
CASSLRTSGFQETQYF
>NA|NA|TRBV20-1|TRBJ2-7
TGCAGTGCTTCGGACGGACTGTCCTACGAGCAGTACTTC
CSASDGLSYEQYF
>NA|TRBD2|TRBV5-6|TRBJ2-5
TGTGCCAGCAACGAACAGCCACTAGCGGGAGGTGGAGAGACCCAGTACTTC
CASNEQPLAGGGETQYF
>many|NA|TRBV6-5|TRBJ1-6
TGTGCCAGCAGTCTATCACAGGGCTGGTCACCCCTCCACTTT
CASSLSQGWSPLHF
>NA|TRBD1|TRBV15|TRBJ1-6
TGTGCCACCAGCAGGCCGGGACAGTATAATTCACCCCTCCACTTT
CATSRPGQYNSPLHF
>NA|NA|TRBV3-1|TRBJ1-1
TGTGCCAGCAGCGCAACAGGATCTAACACTGAAGCTTCCTTT
CASSATGSNTEASF
>NA|NA|TRBV20-1|TRBJ1-5
TGCAGTTCCAGGGAAAGAGGCAATCAGCCCCAGCATTTT
CSSRERGNQPQHF